This TCR beta chain is drawn from a study of spatial heterogeneity in lung cancer. General study results and limits: Within tumors, counts of expanded alpha and beta TCRs tracked tumor mutation counts.

Every individual TCR cDNA molecule carried its own unique molecular identifier, which allowed correction of PCR and sequencing errors. TCRdb reprocessed the 5' RACE reads with MiXCR, giving one entry per CDR3 protein. The sample consists of 3,000 to 4,500 distinct CDR3 sequences, about 8.7% of them appearing once. Germline lookup yields CDR1 MNHEY and CDR2 SMNVEV (reference sequence). V lost 7 bases, J lost 6 bases, and 10 bases stayed unmatched. The CDR3 spans 14 residues. Regarding this clonotype: Its antigen is not known.

Sample time point: sample taken at primary tumor resection. Samples came from roughly 70 TRACERx patients with untreated early-stage lung cancer. Without sorting, whole RNA was sequenced from tumor, nontumor lung or frozen PBMC. The TCR was taken from a male donor with early-stage non-small cell lung cancer. The genes are TRBV27 and TRBJ2-7; TRBD2 matches at 9 bases. Sequenced here: lung tumor tissue, sampled at surgery. The CDR3 sequence is CASTLGASGTEQYF. CDR3 DNA sequence: TGTGCCAGCACCCTGGGGGCTAGCGGGACCGAGCAGTACTTC.